This T cell receptor beta chain appears in the sequencing data of a study of T cells after somatic rescue of genetic block (dated by TCRdb to 2019 to 2021). Context from the whole study: What the study looked at was long-term robustness, specifically in a T-cell system that came about through somatic rescue of a genetic block in T-cell development.

Library prep was done by the immunoSEQ multiplex PCR assay. In TCRdb, the immuneACCESS table is reduced to in-frame sequences with V and J assigned. These tables do not hold every clone; where another copy was compared, an unresolved V gene accounts for under half, and the others remain unexplained. A total of over 95,000 clones appear in this sample, about 90% of them only once. The ten top clones hold approximately 1.3% of the sample. Details on this clone: Its antigen is still unknown. Within one base of it there is no much larger clone, and no base qualities were kept.

V is pared back by 6 bases and J by 4 bases, with 6 bases lying between the germline termini. The CDR3 runs 12 residues from the cysteine to the phenylalanine. Just the 36-base CDR3 DNA is kept, in frame starting at base 1. The germline V gene encodes CDR1 LNHDA and CDR2 SQIVND (reference sequence). The clonotype originates from a woman aged 18-29 years. The specimen was peripheral blood mononuclear cells (PBMCs). The chain was built from TRBV19 and TRBJ1-4; the D gene is perhaps TRBD1, on 6 matching bases. The CDR3 here reads CASSRGNEKLFF. In nucleotides, the sequence is TGTGCCAGTAGCAGGGGTAATGAAAAACTGTTTTTT.